The TCR beta chain under discussion was sequenced for a study of T-cell reconstitution after alpha-beta-depleted transplantation in children. Concerning this clonotype itself: Its target is not known.

Molecular barcoding with unique molecular identifiers was used for the TCRbeta library. Via MiXCR, TCRdb re-called the PCR reads, giving one row per CDR3 protein. This sample has fewer than 250,000 distinct CDR3 sequences; about 15% occur once, and the top ten carry around 44%. Germline V gene data show CDR1 as SGHTA and CDR2 as FQGTGA. This CDR3 has 16 amino acids. Trimming pared 0 bases from V and 1 base from J, leaving 9 bases between. General study findings and limits: The origin of alpha-beta T cells about two months after transplant was reportedly several hundred expanded graft clones. Surviving recipient T cells and thymic progenitors produced the high day-60 TCRbeta diversity seen in some patients. T-cell numbers and diversity, one year after transplant, stemmed largely from T cells that were newly produced.

The TCR comes from a male patient between 2 and 9 years old who had a stem cell transplant for acute lymphoblastic leukemia, so the T cells may come from the graft donor. Sequencing was performed on PBMCs, mostly from graft donor cells, taken 360 days after TCRalphabeta/CD19-depleted stem cell transplant. This chain links TRBV7-3 with TRBJ2-2; D possibly matches TRBD1 or TRBD2 (5 bases each). The CDR3, as DNA: TGTGCCAGCAGCTTAACCGGGACCATGAACACCGGGGAGCTGTTTTTT. Translation gives CASSLTGTMNTGELFF. Supplemented by reference TRBV7-3 and TRBJ2-2, the full variable domain reads GAGVSQTPSNKVTEKGKYVELRCDPISGHTALYWYRQSLGQGPEFLIYFQGTGAADDSGLPNDRFFAVRPEGSVSTLKIQRTERGDSAVYLCASSLTGTMNTGELFFGEGSRLTVL.